The 4 T cell receptor beta chains presented below share a single source sample, sequenced in a study of blood T cells in healthy people across ages. A sample-barcoded 5' primer and a J-beta primer mix were used in a second PCR of about 7 to 12 cycles. Via MiXCR, TCRdb re-called the 5' RACE reads, giving one row per CDR3 protein. This table has about 970,000 distinct CDR3 sequences, roughly 51% appearing once. Sequencing was done on a sample of blood. Source of these receptors: a woman between 55 and 75 years old in good health.

This rearrangement joins TRBV20-1 to TRBJ2-1, with D unresolved. Trimming removed 6 bases at V and 6 bases at J, with 6 bases between. Germline CDR1 is DFQATT and CDR2 is SNEGSKA (reference sequence). CDR3 size: 10 residues. The CDR3 protein is CSAAPNEQFF. CDR3 in DNA: TGCAGTGCCGCACCCAATGAGCAGTTCTTC.

In this sample, this clonotype turned up a few times. This chain connects TRBV29-1 to TRBJ2-7; D is ambiguous. In germline, CDR1 is SQVTM, CDR2 ANQGSEA. V lost 4 bases and J 2 bases, leaving 12 bases between the germline ends. CDR3 size: 13 residues. This CDR3 is CSVARTSPYEQYF. CDR3 in DNA: TGCAGCGTTGCTAGAACATCTCCCTACGAGCAGTACTTC.

This clonotype appeared a few times. V is TRBV4-1 and J is TRBJ2-7; a possible D gene is TRBD2 (6 bases). The germline CDR1 and CDR2 sequences are MGHRA and YSYEKL. The V and J ends lost 5 bases and 1 base respectively, with 18 bases between them. The CDR3 is made up of 16 amino acids. The CDR3 loop reads CASSGRLVAVSYEQYF. The CDR3 region has the DNA TGCGCCAGCAGCGGACGACTAGTCGCTGTGTCCTACGAGCAGTACTTC.

This clonotype was seen a few times. This sequence joins TRBV12-3 or TRBV12-4 and TRBJ2-7; 7 positions agree with TRBD2. Losses at the gene ends were 3 bases for V and 5 bases for J; bases not matched to a gene: 7. The length of the CDR3 is 14 residues. CDR3: CASSLAGVLNEQYF. CDR3 DNA sequence: TGTGCCAGCAGTTTGGCGGGAGTTCTCAACGAGCAGTACTTC.